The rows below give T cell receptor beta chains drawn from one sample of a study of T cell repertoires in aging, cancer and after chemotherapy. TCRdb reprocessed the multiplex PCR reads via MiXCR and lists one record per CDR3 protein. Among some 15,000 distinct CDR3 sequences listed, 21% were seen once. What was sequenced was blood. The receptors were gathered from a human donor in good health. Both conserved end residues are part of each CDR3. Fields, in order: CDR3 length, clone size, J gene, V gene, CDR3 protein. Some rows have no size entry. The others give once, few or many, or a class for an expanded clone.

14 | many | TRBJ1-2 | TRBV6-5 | CASSYLQGAGGYTF
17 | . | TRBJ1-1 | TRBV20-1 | CSARDPDPWGDRTEAFF
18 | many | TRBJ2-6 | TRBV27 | CASSGLGQDFSGANVLTF
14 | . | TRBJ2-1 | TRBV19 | CASSRGARYNEQFF
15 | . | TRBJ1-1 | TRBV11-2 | CASSSAGGLNTEAFF
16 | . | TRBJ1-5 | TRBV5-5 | CASSSGQPYSNQPQHF
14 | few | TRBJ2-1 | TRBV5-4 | CASSSTGTANEQFF
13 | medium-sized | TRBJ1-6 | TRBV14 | CASNRRTNSPLHF
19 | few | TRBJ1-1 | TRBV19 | CASSPLPTGAYRGNTEAFF
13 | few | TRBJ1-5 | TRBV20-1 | CSATWGSGEPQHF
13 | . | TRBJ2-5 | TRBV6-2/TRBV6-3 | CASRELAQETQYF
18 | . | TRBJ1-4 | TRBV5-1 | CASSSGGTATPTNEKLFF
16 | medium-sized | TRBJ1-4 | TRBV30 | CAWSVIWTGREEKLFF
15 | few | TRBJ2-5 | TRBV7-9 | CASSHGGGIQETQYF
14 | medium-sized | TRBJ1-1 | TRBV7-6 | CASSRLGSNTEAFF
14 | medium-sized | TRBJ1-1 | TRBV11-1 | CASSLGPMNTEAFF
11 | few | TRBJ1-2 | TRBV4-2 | CASSLQGAVTF
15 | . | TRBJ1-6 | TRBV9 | CASSVDGQGASPLHF
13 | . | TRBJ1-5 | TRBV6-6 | CASSLAANQPQHF
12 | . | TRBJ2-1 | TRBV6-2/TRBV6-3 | CASSALGYEQFF
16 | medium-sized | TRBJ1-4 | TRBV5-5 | CASSLVIGDRGEKLFF
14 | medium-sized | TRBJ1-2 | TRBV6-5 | CASKTGGSNYGYTF
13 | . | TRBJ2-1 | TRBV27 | CASSFRERYDQFF
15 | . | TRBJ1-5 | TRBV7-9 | CASSLGRQAGGPQHF
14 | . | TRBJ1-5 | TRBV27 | CASSSSSRSQPQHF
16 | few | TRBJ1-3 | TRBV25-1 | CASSEYTGGVGNTIYF
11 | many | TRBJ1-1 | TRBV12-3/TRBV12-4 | CASSLTDEAFF
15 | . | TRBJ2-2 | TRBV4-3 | CASSQGTGRAGELFF
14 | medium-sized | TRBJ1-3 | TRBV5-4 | CASSLGQKGNTIYF
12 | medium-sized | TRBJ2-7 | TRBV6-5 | CASNTPGGEQYF
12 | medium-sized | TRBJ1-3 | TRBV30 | CAWRHSGNTIYF
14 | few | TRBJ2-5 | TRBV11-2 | CASSPRGYQETQYF
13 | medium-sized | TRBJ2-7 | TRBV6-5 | CASSYDTFYEQYF
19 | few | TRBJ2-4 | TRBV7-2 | CASSSLKEPPGQHKNIQYF
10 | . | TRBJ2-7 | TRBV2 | CASSASRQYF
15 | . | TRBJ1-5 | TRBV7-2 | CASSLATGGVQPQHF
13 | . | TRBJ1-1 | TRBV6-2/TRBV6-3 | CASNRGRDTGAFF
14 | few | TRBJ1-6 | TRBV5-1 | CASSLGQGNSPLHF
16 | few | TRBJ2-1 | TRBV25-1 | CASREGQVGSYNEQFF
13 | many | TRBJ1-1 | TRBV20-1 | CSATEWVNTEAFF
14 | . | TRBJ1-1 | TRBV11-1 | CASRRGTGGGEAFF
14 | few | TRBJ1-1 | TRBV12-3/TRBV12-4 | CASRLFNRYTEAFF
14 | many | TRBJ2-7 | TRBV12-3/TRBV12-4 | CASSFLPPNYEQYF
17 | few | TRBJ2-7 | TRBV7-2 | CASSFLGGGGSTYEQYF
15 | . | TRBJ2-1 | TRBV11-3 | CASSPWKAGPNEQFF
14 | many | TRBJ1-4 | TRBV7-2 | CASSLGQNNEKLFF
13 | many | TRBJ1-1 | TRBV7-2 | CASSLGGLTEAFF
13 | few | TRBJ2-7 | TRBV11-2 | CASSSTRVHEQYF
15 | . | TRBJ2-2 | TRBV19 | CASRAGIGDTGELFF
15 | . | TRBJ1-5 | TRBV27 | CTSSPLVGTGQPQHF
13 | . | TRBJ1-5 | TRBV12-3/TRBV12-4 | CASSPGQFQPQHF
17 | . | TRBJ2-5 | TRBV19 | CASSIGTSGGVQETQYF